These 6 T cell receptor beta chains were sequenced from one sample in a study of post-analysis software for immune sequencing data. Study conclusions and caveats: Compared with controls, patients had more of about 5 TRBV segments, including TRBV5-6, TRBV5-1 and TRBV20-1.

For these receptors, no antigen is known. Unique molecular identifiers were carried by the TCR beta cDNA libraries. MiXCR, applied by TCRdb to the PCR reads, yields one record per CDR3 protein. The data contain hundreds of thousands of distinct CDR3 sequences, 40% to 50% of them singletons. The sample taken for sequencing was blood. The receptors derive from a girl aged 5-17 years with multiple sclerosis.

This chain links TRBV9 with TRBJ1-1; D is unresolved. V lost 2 bases and J lost 0, with 8 bases in between. CDR1 SGDLS and CDR2 YYNGEE come from the germline V gene. The CDR3 covers 14 residues. The CDR3 loop is CASSVRQMNTEAFF. CDR3 in DNA: TGTGCCAGCAGCGTTAGGCAGATGAACACTGAAGCTTTCTTT.

This clonotype was seen a handful of times. The chain recombines TRBV7-2 with TRBJ2-5, with D possibly matching TRBD2 (5 bases). V lost 6 bases, J lost 1 base, and 12 bases lay in between. The CDR3 length is 14 residues. Germline V CDR1 and CDR2: SGHTA, FQGNSA. The CDR3 nucleotides are TGTGCCAGCAGGGCCGGGCTAGCCCAAGAGACCCAGTACTTC. It translates to CASRAGLAQETQYF. Complete variable domain (other parts from reference TRBV7-2 and TRBJ2-5): GAGVSQSPSNKVTEKGKDVELRCDPISGHTALYWYRQSLGQGLEFLIYFQGNSAPDKSGLPSDRFSAERTGGSVSTLTIQRTQQEDSAVYLCASRAGLAQETQYFGPGTRLLVL.

V gene TRBV29-1 combines with J gene TRBJ2-5, with a possible D match to TRBD1 (5 bases). The CDR3 contains 13 residues. Germline V gene lookup returns CDR1 SQVTM and CDR2 ANQGSEA. The V end lost 2 bases, the J end lost 2 bases, and 9 bases lay between the germline ends. In DNA form, the CDR3 reads TGCAGCGTTGAAAAGACAGATCAAGAGACCCAGTACTTC. Its protein product is CSVEKTDQETQYF.

Sample share makes this clonotype medium-sized. The chain couples TRBV4-1 to TRBJ2-7; TRBD2 aligns across 13 bases. Germline V gene sequence: CDR1 MGHRA, CDR2 YSYEKL. The length of the CDR3 is 21 residues. The ends lost 0 bases at V and 2 bases at J; junction bases unmatched: 16. The CDR3 sequence: CASSQDRGTSGAWGSPYEQYF. The CDR3 DNA sequence: TGCGCCAGCAGCCAAGATCGGGGGACTAGCGGGGCTTGGGGCTCTCCCTACGAGCAGTACTTC.

The CDR3 coding sequence is TGTGCCAGCAGACCGACGGGGGAGTGGAGTGGCTACACCTTC. This encodes CASRPTGEWSGYTF. The chain joins TRBV2 to TRBJ1-2, with D perhaps matching TRBD1 (5 bases). V gave up 6 bases and J gave up 7 bases, with 18 bases separating them. The CDR3 spans 14 residues. In germline, CDR1 is SNHLY, CDR2 FYNNEI. Variable domain in full (rest from reference TRBV2 and TRBJ1-2): EPEVTQTPSHQVTQMGQEVILRCVPISNHLYFYWYRQILGQKVEFLVSFYNNEISEKSEIFDDQFSVERPDGSNFTLKIRSTKLEDSAMYFCASRPTGEWSGYTFGSGTRLTVV.

The rearrangement links TRBV7-2 to TRBJ2-7; tentatively, D is TRBD1 (5 bases). Trimming left V 1 base short and J 3 bases short, with 13 bases between. Germline V gene lookup returns CDR1 SGHTA and CDR2 FQGNSA. The CDR3 runs 15 residues. The CDR3 reads CASSLVGDSHYEQYF. The CDR3 DNA follows: TGTGCCAGCAGCTTAGTCGGTGACAGTCACTACGAGCAGTACTTC.